The clone carrying this TCR beta chain was observed at least ten times. Moderate-to-severe activity, CAS at least 3, NOSPECS at least 4 and duration under 3 months characterized donors with ophthalmopathy. In this cohort, patients with other autoimmune diseases, uncontrolled infections, pregnancy or lactation were excluded. This specimen belongs to a study of Graves' ophthalmopathy and Graves' hyperthyroidism. Study overall: The study drew peripheral blood at initial diagnosis, before any treatment.

TCR beta CDR3 regions were amplified from RNA transcripts. Second-round multiplex PCR came after first-round RT-PCR with HTBI primers. TCRdb independently ran MiXCR on the multiplex PCR reads; one entry per CDR3 protein. The table has tens of thousands of distinct CDR3 sequences, roughly 46% seen once; the top ten hold about 4.9%. Germline CDR1 LGHDT, CDR2 YNNKEL (reference sequence). The CDR3 is 15 amino acids. V dropped 0 bases and J dropped 0 bases, with 3 bases sitting between them. The sequenced material came from peripheral blood. This sequence joins TRBV3-1 and TRBJ2-6; D call uncertain. The sequence was obtained from an adult woman with Graves' ophthalmopathy. The CDR3 sequence is CASSQDSSGANVLTF. The CDR3 DNA is TGTGCCAGCAGCCAAGACAGCTCTGGGGCCAACGTCCTGACTTTC. Looking up the rest from reference TRBV3-1 and TRBJ2-6 gives the full variable domain: DTAVSQTPKYLVTQMGNDKSIKCEQNLGHDTMYWYKQDSKKFLKIMFSYNNKELIINETVPNRFSPKSPDKAHLNLHINSLELGDSAVYFCASSQDSSGANVLTFGAGSRLTVL.